Below, 6 T cell receptor beta chains from the same sample are listed, as sequenced in a study of shared clonotypes between healthy human individuals. The assay was immunoSEQ multiplex PCR, and TCRdb's table has in-frame clones only and misses some. This sample has a few hundred thousand clones, with roughly 97% found just once. Material: naive CD4+ T cells sorted from blood. Subset meaning: CD45RA+ positively selected. Receptors were obtained from a woman aged 25 to 39 in good health.

The chain carries TRBV11-2 and TRBJ2-5; 13 bases agree with TRBD2. Germline values: CDR1 SGHAT, CDR2 FQNNGV. V lost 5 bases to trimming and J lost 4 bases; unmatched junction nucleotides: 4. This CDR3 is built from 15 residues. The CDR3 loop reads CASSPLAGGAETQYF. The CDR3 nucleotides are TGTGCCAGCAGCCCACTAGCGGGAGGGGCAGAGACCCAGTACTTC.

This clone turned up a few times. This chain links TRBV29-1 with TRBJ1-2, with D possibly TRBD1 on 5 matching bases. Trimming left V 4 bases short and J 6 bases short, with 9 bases between. CDR3 length: 11 residues. Germline V gene sequence: CDR1 SQVTM, CDR2 ANQGSEA. The CDR3 sequence is CSVVQGDGYTF. DNA for the CDR3: TGCAGCGTTGTCCAGGGCGATGGCTACACCTTC.

The chain is built from TRBV5-1 and TRBJ1-5, with D tentatively TRBD1 (6 bases). The CDR3 covers 15 residues. The germline CDR1 and CDR2 sequences are SGHRS and YFSETQ. The V and J ends lost 2 bases and 2 bases respectively, with 11 bases between them. CDR3 DNA: TGCGCCAGCAGCTTAGGGGGGTCTGGCAATCAGCCCCAGCATTTT. Translation gives CASSLGGSGNQPQHF.

The genes are TRBV15 and TRBJ2-1; D may be TRBD2 (5 bases). The CDR3 covers 14 residues. The germline V and J ends were trimmed by 1 base and 5 bases, with 9 bases remaining between them. Germline-derived CDR1 and CDR2 are LNHNV and YYDKDF (reference sequence). The CDR3 loop reads CATSRGGDHNEQFF. DNA of the CDR3: TGTGCCACCAGCAGAGGGGGAGACCACAATGAGCAGTTCTTC.

The chain uses TRBV14 and TRBJ1-2; D call uncertain. The germline CDR1 and CDR2 sequences are SGHDN and FVKESK. This CDR3 comprises 16 residues. Trimming shortened V by 0 bases and J by 5 bases, and 16 bases separated the two germline ends. CDR3 in DNA: TGTGCCAGCAGCCAAGATATCACCGACCATCTGTATGGCTACACCTTC. Translating it yields CASSQDITDHLYGYTF.

The V gene is TRBV28, the J gene TRBJ1-4, with no clear D. Looked up from germline, CDR1 is MDHEN and CDR2 is SYDVKM. Trimming took off 5 bases at V and 8 bases at J, with 15 bases between the two ends. The CDR3 runs to 14 residues. The CDR3 region is CASSPHYFGEKLFF. In nucleotides, the CDR3 is TGTGCCAGCAGTCCCCATTACTTCGGCGAAAAACTGTTTTTT.